Listed below are T cell receptor beta chains from one sample, sequenced in a study of type 1 regulatory T cells. Each CDR3 protein gets one entry after TCRdb re-called the reads with MiXCR. The profile covers over 90,000 distinct CDR3 sequences, with roughly a third appearing a single time and 2% to 2.5% taken by the ten largest. Material for sequencing was CD4+ T cells, either the whole sample or a sorted fraction (not recorded which). These receptors were taken from a human donor in good health. Both conserved end residues are part of each CDR3. D genes are given only for firm matches. The size field is filled for only some rows; it gives once, few, many or a size class.

clone size,D gene,CDR3 length,J gene,V gene,CDR3 DNA,CDR3 protein
.,TRBD2,18,TRBJ2-5,TRBV14,TGTGCCAGCAGCCAAGGCAGGAGGAGCGGGGGTCGGAGGGAGACCCAGTACTTC,CASSQGRRSGGRRETQYF
.,.,17,TRBJ1-3,TRBV19,TGTGCCAGTACCCTGGACAATTCCGGGGATCTAAGAAACACCATATATTTT,CASTLDNSGDLRNTIYF
.,.,15,TRBJ2-7,TRBV6-5,TGTGCCAGCAGTGTCAACTCGGGACGGGGCTACGAGCAGTACTTC,CASSVNSGRGYEQYF
few,TRBD2,18,TRBJ2-3,TRBV19,TGTGCCAGTAGTCTAACCCCACTAGCGGGAGGGAGCACAGATACGCAGTATTTT,CASSLTPLAGGSTDTQYF
.,TRBD1,14,TRBJ1-1,TRBV20-1,TGCAGTGCCGCGGGACAGACAATGAACACTGAAGCTTTCTTT,CSAAGQTMNTEAFF
.,.,13,TRBJ2-7,TRBV5-1,TGCGCCAGCAGCTCCGGGACGGGAATCGAGCAGTACTTC,CASSSGTGIEQYF
.,.,13,TRBJ2-7,TRBV3-1,TGTGCCAGCAGCCATGGACGACAGAACGAGCAGTACTTC,CASSHGRQNEQYF
few,.,14,TRBJ2-7,TRBV29-1,TGCAGCGTTGGGCCTAGACTGAGCTCCTACGAGCAGTACTTC,CSVGPRLSSYEQYF
few,.,13,TRBJ1-5,TRBV3-1,TGTGCCAGCAGCCAAATTGAAAATCAGCCCCAGCATTTT,CASSQIENQPQHF
.,.,15,TRBJ1-2,TRBV7-2,TGTGCCAGCAGCCTCGGGACCGATACTAACTATGGCTACACCTTC,CASSLGTDTNYGYTF
few,TRBD1,15,TRBJ2-7,TRBV20-1,TGCAGTGCTAGGGCAGAGGGACAGGGACAGTACGAGCAGTACTTC,CSARAEGQGQYEQYF
.,.,15,TRBJ2-7,TRBV9,TGTGCCAGCAGCGTAGGGGCGACAGCCTCCTACGAGCAGTACTTC,CASSVGATASYEQYF
many,.,12,TRBJ2-7,TRBV7-2,TGTGCCAGCAGCTCCCTGAACTACGAGCAGTACTTC,CASSSLNYEQYF
few,TRBD1,16,TRBJ2-7,TRBV23-1,TGCGCCAGCAGTCAGTACCCCGGGACAGGGTCCCGCGAGCAGTACTTC,CASSQYPGTGSREQYF
.,TRBD1,17,TRBJ2-1,TRBV5-1,TGCGCCAGCAGCGTGACCGGACAGGCCCGCTCCTACAATGAGCAGTTCTTC,CASSVTGQARSYNEQFF
.,.,13,TRBJ2-7,TRBV20-1,TGCAGTGCCTTATGGGACCTATCCTACGAGCAGTACTTC,CSALWDLSYEQYF
.,.,14,TRBJ2-7,TRBV7-3,TGTGCCAGCAGCTTACGAGGGGGAGCCTACGAGCAGTACTTC,CASSLRGGAYEQYF
few,.,11,TRBJ2-5,TRBV7-9,TGTGCCGGAGGGAGTTGGGAGACCCAGTACTTC,CAGGSWETQYF
few,.,15,TRBJ2-1,TRBV6-1,TGTGCCAGCAGTGAAGCGGGGGCAGTTTACAATGAGCAGTTCTTC,CASSEAGAVYNEQFF
.,TRBD1,15,TRBJ2-2,TRBV6-5,TGTGCCAGCAGCCTGGACAGGGGGGCGATCGGGGAGCTGTTTTTT,CASSLDRGAIGELFF
few,.,14,TRBJ2-1,TRBV3-1,TGTGCCAGCAGCCCAGCTAGCTCTTCGCGTGAGCAGTTCTTC,CASSPASSSREQFF
.,TRBD2,14,TRBJ2-7,TRBV30,TGTGCCTGGAGTACCCCTAGCGGGAGGAACGAGCAGTACTTC,CAWSTPSGRNEQYF
.,.,11,TRBJ1-2,TRBV20-1,TGCAGTGCTAGGGGGGTTGACGGCTACACCTTC,CSARGVDGYTF
.,.,14,TRBJ1-6,TRBV5-4,TGTGCCAGCACCGAAGGACAGCACAATTCACCCCTCCACTTT,CASTEGQHNSPLHF
few,.,15,TRBJ1-4,TRBV7-9,TGTGCCAGCAGCTTAGGGTCGGGGGGCAGCGGAAAACTGTTTTTT,CASSLGSGGSGKLFF
few,.,16,TRBJ2-1,TRBV18,TGTGCCAGCTCACCACCGACGGGGGATGGCCACAATGAGCAGTTCTTC,CASSPPTGDGHNEQFF
.,TRBD2,17,TRBJ2-1,TRBV10-3,TGTGCCATCAGTGAAAAGGGTCGGTCTAGCGGGGCCAATGAGCAGTTCTTC,CAISEKGRSSGANEQFF
.,.,13,TRBJ2-5,TRBV2,TGTGCCAGCAGTGATGGTTCCCTCCAAACCCAGTACTTC,CASSDGSLQTQYF
.,.,13,TRBJ2-5,TRBV10-3,TGTGCCATCAGTGGGGAAGAGGGAGAGACCCAGTACTTC,CAISGEEGETQYF
.,.,16,TRBJ2-2,TRBV2,TGTGCCAGCAGTAGGGTCGCGGTAAAGAACACCGGGGAGCTGTTTTTT,CASSRVAVKNTGELFF
.,.,11,TRBJ1-2,TRBV29-1,TGCAGCGTTGGTTACGGGGGTGGCTACACCTTC,CSVGYGGGYTF
.,.,16,TRBJ1-4,TRBV10-2,TGCGCCAGCGGACAGTCCGTGGTAGGGGCTAATGAAAAACTGTTTTTT,CASGQSVVGANEKLFF
once,TRBD2,14,TRBJ2-5,TRBV3-1,TGTGCCAGCGGGAACAGCGGGAGGGAAGAGACCCAGTACTTC,CASGNSGREETQYF
.,.,13,TRBJ2-7,TRBV7-2,TGTGCCAGCGCAGCGGCCTCCTCCTACGAGCAGTACTTC,CASAAASSYEQYF
few,TRBD2,15,TRBJ2-7,TRBV15,TGTGCCACCAGCACTCCCGGGACTAGAGGCTACGAGCAGTACTTC,CATSTPGTRGYEQYF